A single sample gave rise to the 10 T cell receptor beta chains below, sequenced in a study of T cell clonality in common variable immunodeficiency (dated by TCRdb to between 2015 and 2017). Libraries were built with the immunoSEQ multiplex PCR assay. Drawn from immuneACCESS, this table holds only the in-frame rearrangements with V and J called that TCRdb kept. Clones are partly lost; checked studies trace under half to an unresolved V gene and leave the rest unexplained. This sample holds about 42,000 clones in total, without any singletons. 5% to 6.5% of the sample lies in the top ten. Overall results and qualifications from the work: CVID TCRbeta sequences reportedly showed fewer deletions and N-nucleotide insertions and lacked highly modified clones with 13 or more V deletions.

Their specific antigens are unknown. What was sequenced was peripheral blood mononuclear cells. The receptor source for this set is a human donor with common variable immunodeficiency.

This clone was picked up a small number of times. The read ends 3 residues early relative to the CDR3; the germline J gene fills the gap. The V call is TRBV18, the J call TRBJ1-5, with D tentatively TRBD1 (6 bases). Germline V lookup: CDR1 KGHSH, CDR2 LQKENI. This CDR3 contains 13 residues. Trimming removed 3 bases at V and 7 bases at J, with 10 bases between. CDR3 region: CASSPAQGQPQHF. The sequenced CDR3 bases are TGTGCCAGCTCACCCGCTCAGGGGCAGCCC.

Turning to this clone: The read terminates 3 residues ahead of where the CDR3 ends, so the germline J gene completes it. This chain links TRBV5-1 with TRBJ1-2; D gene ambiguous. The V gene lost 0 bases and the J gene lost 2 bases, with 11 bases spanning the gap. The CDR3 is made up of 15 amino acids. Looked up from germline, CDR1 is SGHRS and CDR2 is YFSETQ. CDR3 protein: CASSLVRGGNYGYTF. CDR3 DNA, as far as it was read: TGCGCCAGCAGCTTGGTTAGAGGCGGGAACTATGGC.

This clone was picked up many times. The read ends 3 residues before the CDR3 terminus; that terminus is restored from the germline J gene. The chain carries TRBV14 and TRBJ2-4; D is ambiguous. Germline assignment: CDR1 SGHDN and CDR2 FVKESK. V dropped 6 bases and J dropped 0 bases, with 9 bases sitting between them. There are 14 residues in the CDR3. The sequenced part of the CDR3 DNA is TGTGCCAGCAGTCCGACATTAGCCAAAAACATT. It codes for CASSPTLAKNI. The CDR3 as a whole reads CASSPTLAKNIQYF.

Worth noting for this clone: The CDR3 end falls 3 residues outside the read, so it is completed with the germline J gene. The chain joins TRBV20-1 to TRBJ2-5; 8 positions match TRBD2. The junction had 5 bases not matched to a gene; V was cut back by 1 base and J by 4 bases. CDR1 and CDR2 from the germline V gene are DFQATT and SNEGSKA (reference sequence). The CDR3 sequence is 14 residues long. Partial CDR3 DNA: TGCAGTGCTAGAGCGGGGGGGCAGAGAGAGACC. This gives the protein CSARAGGQRET. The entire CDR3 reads CSARAGGQRETQYF.

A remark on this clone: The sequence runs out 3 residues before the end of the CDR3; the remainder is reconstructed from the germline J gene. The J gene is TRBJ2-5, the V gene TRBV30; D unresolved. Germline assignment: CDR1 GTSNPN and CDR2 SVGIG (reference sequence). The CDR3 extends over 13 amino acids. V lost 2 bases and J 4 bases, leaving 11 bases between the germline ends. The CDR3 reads CAWSIAVRETQYF. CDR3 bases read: TGTGCCTGGAGTATTGCGGTGAGAGAGACC.

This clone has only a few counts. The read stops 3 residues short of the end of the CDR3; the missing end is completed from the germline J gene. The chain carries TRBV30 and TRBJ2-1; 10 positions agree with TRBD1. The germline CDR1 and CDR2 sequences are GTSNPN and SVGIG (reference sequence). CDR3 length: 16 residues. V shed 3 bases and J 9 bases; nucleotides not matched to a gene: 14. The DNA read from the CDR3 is TGTGCCTGGAGGGTACTGTCGGGACAGGGGTCTGTTGAG. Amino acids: CAWRVLSGQGSVE. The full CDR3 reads CAWRVLSGQGSVEQFF.

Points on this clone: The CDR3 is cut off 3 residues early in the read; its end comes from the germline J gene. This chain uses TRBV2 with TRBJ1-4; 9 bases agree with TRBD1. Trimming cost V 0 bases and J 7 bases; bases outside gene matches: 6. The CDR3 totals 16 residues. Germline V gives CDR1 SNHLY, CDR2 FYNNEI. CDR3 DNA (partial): TGTGCCAGCAGTGAAGCGAGGACAGGGGTTACTGAAAAA. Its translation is CASSEARTGVTEK. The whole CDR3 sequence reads CASSEARTGVTEKLFF.

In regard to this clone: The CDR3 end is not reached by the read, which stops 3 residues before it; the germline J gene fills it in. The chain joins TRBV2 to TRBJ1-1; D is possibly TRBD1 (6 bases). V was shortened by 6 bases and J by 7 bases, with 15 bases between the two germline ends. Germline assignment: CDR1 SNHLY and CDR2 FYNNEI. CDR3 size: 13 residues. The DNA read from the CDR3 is TGTGCCAGCAGGGAGGAACAGGGTAGTGAA. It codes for CASREEQGSE. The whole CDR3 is CASREEQGSEAFF.

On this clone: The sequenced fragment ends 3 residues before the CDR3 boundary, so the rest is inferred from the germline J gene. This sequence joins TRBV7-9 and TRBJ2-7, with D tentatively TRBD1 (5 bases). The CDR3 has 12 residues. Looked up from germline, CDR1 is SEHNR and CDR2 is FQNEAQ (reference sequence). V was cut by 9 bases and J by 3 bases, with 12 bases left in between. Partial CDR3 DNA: TGTGCCAGAATGGACATGAGCTACGAG. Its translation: CARMDMSYE. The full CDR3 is CARMDMSYEQYF.

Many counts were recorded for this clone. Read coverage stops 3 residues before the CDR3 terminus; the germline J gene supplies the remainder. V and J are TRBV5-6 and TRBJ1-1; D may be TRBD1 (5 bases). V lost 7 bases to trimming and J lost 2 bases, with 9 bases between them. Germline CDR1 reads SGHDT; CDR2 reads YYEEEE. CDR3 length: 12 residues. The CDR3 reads CASGGENTEAFF. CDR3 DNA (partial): TGTGCCAGCGGGGGGGAAAACACTGAA.